The 17 T cell receptor beta chains in this list originate from one sample, sequenced in a study of shared clonotypes between healthy human individuals. The protocol was immunoSEQ multiplex PCR, while the TCRdb copy is restricted to in-frame clones and leaves out a portion. The data contain about 2 million clones, approximately 95% of them seen just once; the ten biggest clones take up 0.85% to 1.3%. CD45RO-negative CD8 cells positively selected for CCR7 made up the naive population, which excluded terminally differentiated effector memory CD45RA+ cells. Sequenced material: naive CD8+ T cells sorted from blood. All receptors derive from a man younger than 35 in good health.

The chain is built from TRBV6-6 and TRBJ2-5; D is ambiguous. This CDR3 comprises 13 residues. The V and J ends lost 2 bases and 2 bases respectively, with 6 bases between them. Germline-derived CDR1 and CDR2 are MNHNY and SVGAGI (reference sequence). This chain's CDR3 is CASSYVPQETQYF. The CDR3, as DNA: TGTGCCAGCAGTTACGTGCCTCAAGAGACCCAGTACTTC.

The genes are TRBV27 and TRBJ1-5, with 9 bases fitting TRBD1. With V trimmed by 3 bases and J by 5 bases, 14 bases remained unmatched. CDR3 length: 18 amino acids. The germline V gene has CDR1 MNHEY and CDR2 SMNVEV (reference sequence). CDR3 DNA sequence: TGTGCCAGCAGTTTGCTCTCCCCACAGGGGGCGCAAGATCAGCCCCAGCATTTT. Translated: CASSLLSPQGAQDQPQHF.

The V call is TRBV4-1, the J call TRBJ1-6; 7 bases align to TRBD1. The CDR3 sequence is 16 residues long. Germline V gene data show CDR1 as MGHRA and CDR2 as YSYEKL. J gave up 7 bases and V 3 bases, and 9 bases lay outside the gene matches. The CDR3 bases are TGCGCCAGCAGCCAGGCGGAACAGGGGTGGAATTCACCCCTCCACTTT. It translates to CASSQAEQGWNSPLHF.

The chain recombines TRBV9 with TRBJ1-2; D unresolved. Germline V lookup: CDR1 SGDLS, CDR2 YYNGEE. There are 16 residues in the CDR3. V lost 0 bases to trimming and J lost 0 bases, with 12 bases between them. CDR3 nucleotides: TGTGCCAGCAGCGTAGATCACTCTTCCTCTAACTATGGCTACACCTTC. This encodes CASSVDHSSSNYGYTF.

CDR3 nucleotide sequence: TGTGCCATCAGTGAGTCTGAGGAAACGAACACCGGGGAGCTGTTTTTT. Protein product: CAISESEETNTGELFF. V is TRBV10-3 and J is TRBJ2-2, with unresolved D. Per germline, CDR1 ENHRY and CDR2 SYGVKD. This CDR3 contains 16 residues. With 0 bases removed from V and 0 bases from J, the gap between germline ends came to 8 bases.

This clone was found a few times. The V gene is TRBV10-3, the J gene TRBJ1-2; TRBD1 is a possible D gene (5 bases). There are 13 residues in the CDR3. The V gene's germline CDR1 is ENHRY and CDR2 SYGVKD. V was trimmed by 3 bases and J by 8 bases, leaving 13 bases between them. CDR3 region: CAISDQGLEGYTF. The CDR3 nucleotides read TGTGCCATCAGTGACCAGGGTTTGGAGGGCTACACCTTC.

The J gene is TRBJ2-5, the V gene TRBV11-2; D unclear. Matching the DNA end better, TRBJ2-7 makes the J call doubtful. Per germline, CDR1 SGHAT and CDR2 FQNNGV. The CDR3 consists of 12 residues. CDR3 bases: TGTGCCAGCAGCTTAGACTTCTACGAGCAGTACTTC. Translation: CASSLDFYEQYF.

The CDR3 DNA reads as TGTGCCATCCTTACTACTACCGGGGAGCTGTTTTTT. Translated: CAILTTTGELFF. The chain couples TRBV6-6 to TRBJ2-2; D is ambiguous. This CDR3 comprises 12 residues. Deletions cut 10 bases from V and 5 bases from J, with 11 bases between. Germline CDR1 MNHNY, CDR2 SVGAGI (reference sequence).

V gene TRBV5-1 combines with J gene TRBJ2-1; D is undetermined. Germline assignment: CDR1 SGHRS and CDR2 YFSETQ. CDR3 length: 9 residues. V was trimmed by 4 bases and J by 8 bases, leaving 1 base between them. In DNA, the CDR3 is TGCGCCAGCAGCCATGAGCAGTTCTTC. This sequence encodes CASSHEQFF. Combining the CDR3 with reference TRBV5-1 and TRBJ2-1 gives the whole variable domain KAGVTQTPRYLIKTRGQQVTLSCSPISGHRSVSWYQQTPGQGLQFLFEYFSETQRNKGNFPGRFSGRQFSNSRSEMNVSTLELGDSALYLCASSHEQFFGPGTRLTVL.

The chain is built from TRBV7-2 and TRBJ2-7; D is uncertain. V shed 5 bases and J shed 2 bases, with 13 bases lying between them. Germline assignment: CDR1 SGHTA and CDR2 FQGNSA. The CDR3 is made up of 14 amino acids. CDR3 sequence (DNA): TGTGCCAGCAGCCTACTCGAGGCCACCTACGAGCAGTACTTC. Translated: CASSLLEATYEQYF. The full variable domain, completed using reference TRBV7-2 and TRBJ2-7, is GAGVSQSPSNKVTEKGKDVELRCDPISGHTALYWYRQSLGQGLEFLIYFQGNSAPDKSGLPSDRFSAERTGGSVSTLTIQRTQQEDSAVYLCASSLLEATYEQYFGPGTRLTVT.

The chain has TRBV9 and TRBJ2-3; 7 nucleotides align to TRBD1. The CDR3 totals 15 residues. Per germline, CDR1 SGDLS and CDR2 YYNGEE. V gave up 3 bases and J gave up 0 bases; unmatched junction bases: 4. The CDR3 loop is CASSAQGPSTDTQYF. CDR3 DNA sequence: TGTGCCAGCAGCGCACAGGGGCCCAGCACAGATACGCAGTATTTT. Supplemented by reference TRBV9 and TRBJ2-3, the full variable domain reads DSGVTQTPKHLITATGQRVTLRCSPRSGDLSVYWYQQSLDQGLQFLIQYYNGEERAKGNILERFSAQQFPDLHSELNLSSLELGDSALYFCASSAQGPSTDTQYFGPGTRLTVL.

The rearrangement links TRBV7-9 to TRBJ2-2; 10 bases agree with TRBD2. With 1 base clipped from V and 4 bases from J, the junction kept 6 bases outside the gene matches. The CDR3 is 17 amino acids. Germline lookup yields CDR1 SEHNR and CDR2 FQNEAQ (reference sequence). The CDR3, as DNA: TGTGCCAGCAGCTTAGATCGAGCGGGAGGGCCCACCGGGGAGCTGTTTTTT. As protein: CASSLDRAGGPTGELFF. Together with reference TRBV7-9 and TRBJ2-2, the CDR3 gives the full variable domain: DTGVSQNPRHKITKRGQNVTFRCDPISEHNRLYWYRQTLGQGPEFLTYFQNEAQLEKSRLLSDRFSAERPKGSFSTLEIQRTEQGDSAMYLCASSLDRAGGPTGELFFGEGSRLTVL.

The chain carries TRBV5-6 and TRBJ1-2; possibly TRBD1 for D (5 bases). The CDR3 has 16 residues. With 3 bases removed from V and 4 bases from J, the gap between germline ends came to 19 bases. CDR1 and CDR2 (germline): SGHDT, YYEEEE. In nucleotides, the CDR3 is TGTGCCAGCAGCTCCGATCTGGAGGGGAGCGGCTATGGCTACACCTTC. Residues: CASSSDLEGSGYGYTF. Full variable domain (outside the CDR3, taken from reference TRBV5-6 and TRBJ1-2): DAGVTQSPTHLIKTRGQQVTLRCSPKSGHDTVSWYQQALGQGPQFIFQYYEEEERQRGNFPDRFSGHQFPNYSSELNVNALLLGDSALYLCASSSDLEGSGYGYTFGSGTRLTVV.

The chain combines TRBV7-9 with TRBJ1-1, with a tentative D call TRBD1 (5 bases). The CDR3 totals 12 residues. CDR1 and CDR2 from the germline V gene are SEHNR and FQNEAQ (reference sequence). V lost 2 bases to trimming and J lost 6 bases, with 7 bases between them. This CDR3 reads CASSLQGPEAFF. The CDR3 DNA sequence: TGTGCCAGCAGCTTACAGGGCCCTGAAGCTTTCTTT.

The chain recombines TRBV9 with TRBJ2-7; TRBD2 matches at 7 bases. The V segment lost 3 bases and the J segment 5 bases; nucleotides outside the gene matches: 8. Per the germline V gene, CDR1 is SGDLS and CDR2 is YYNGEE. CDR3 size: 14 residues. CDR3 in DNA: TGTGCCAGCAGCGGCACAGCGGGAAGTCACGAGCAGTACTTC. Protein sequence: CASSGTAGSHEQYF.

The chain combines TRBV19 with TRBJ1-1, with TRBD1 identical over 8 bases. This CDR3 contains 13 residues. The trim removed 6 bases at V and 8 bases at J, leaving 8 bases unmatched. Germline CDR1 LNHDA, CDR2 SQIVND (reference sequence). CDR3 DNA: TGTGCCAGTAGGGCAGGGGGCTTGGGCGAAGCTTTCTTT. Residues: CASRAGGLGEAFF. The variable domain in full, with the rest retrieved from reference TRBV19 and TRBJ1-1, is DGGITQSPKYLFRKEGQNVTLSCEQNLNHDAMYWYRQDPGQGLRLIYYSQIVNDFQKGDIAEGYSVSREKKESFPLTVTSAQKNPTAFYLCASRAGGLGEAFFGQGTRLTVV.

The chain joins TRBV4-1 to TRBJ1-3; D may be TRBD1 (5 bases). There are 16 residues in the CDR3. CDR1 is MGHRA and CDR2 is YSYEKL in the germline V gene. Trimming removed 1 base from V and 4 bases from J, with 14 bases in between. For the CDR3, the DNA is TGCGCCAGCAGCCAAGTCTACGGGGGTTCCGGAAACACCATATATTTT. Translated: CASSQVYGGSGNTIYF.